The clone carrying this T cell receptor (beta chain) has only a few counts. No antigen is known for it. 5'RACE with constant-segment primers yielded barcoded, UMI-tagged TCR alpha and TCR beta cDNA libraries. TCRdb passed the 5' RACE reads through MiXCR, listing each CDR3 protein once. The table includes approximately 350,000 distinct CDR3 sequences, around 30% detected once. This entry belongs to a study of T-cell memory formation after mild COVID-19. Study as a whole: TCR clusters showed largely donor specificity. General observations from the study: Clones that shrank (day 15 to 85) were balanced CD4/CD8, whereas later expanders leaned CD4+. Pre-infection memory already had some responding clones, implying cross-reactive memory joined.

Trimming took 5 bases from V and 9 from J, leaving 17 bases between them. The CDR3 is 14 amino acids. Germline values: CDR1 LGHNT, CDR2 FRNRAP. This chain links TRBV12-5 with TRBJ2-1, with D perhaps matching TRBD2 (6 bases). Material for sequencing was PBMCs or a T cell subset sorted from them (not recorded which). The sequence derives from an adult woman who had mild COVID-19 (a few samples of this study predate the infection). Cell type and time point are not known. CDR3 nucleotides: TGTGCTAGTGGTCTAGGACAAGCCGGGAGTGAGCAGTTCTTC. It yields the protein CASGLGQAGSEQFF.